A selection of T cell receptor beta chains follows, all from one sample in a study of glioma-infiltrating T cells. Each CDR3 protein gets one entry after TCRdb re-called the multiplex PCR reads with MiXCR. This table has 93,000 or so distinct CDR3 sequences, less than 30% appearing once. The sequenced material came from glioma tissue, nonneoplastic brain tissue, or PBMCs (not recorded which). The receptors come from a human donor with low-grade glioma or glioblastoma, undergoing nonglioma brain surgery, or in good health (not recorded which). Both conserved end residues are part of each CDR3. The order of the fields is J gene, V gene, clone size, D gene, CDR3 DNA, CDR3 protein. D genes are given only for firm matches. Clone size, where shown, is once, few, many, or a class for clones that have expanded.

j_call: TRBJ1-3; v_call: TRBV6-1; clone_size: many; d_call: .; cdr3_nt: TGTGCCAGCAGGATTCAGGCATTTGGAAACACCATATATTTT; cdr3_aa: CASRIQAFGNTIYF
j_call: TRBJ1-1; v_call: TRBV2; clone_size: few; d_call: .; cdr3_nt: TGTGCTATCAGGGCAGTCTTGAACACTGAAGCTTTCTTT; cdr3_aa: CAIRAVLNTEAFF
j_call: TRBJ2-2; v_call: TRBV4-2; clone_size: few; d_call: TRBD2; cdr3_nt: TGTGCCAGCAGCCCGATCGGACTAGCGGGGACTGGCACCGGGGAGCTGTTTTTT; cdr3_aa: CASSPIGLAGTGTGELFF
j_call: TRBJ1-5; v_call: TRBV10-3; clone_size: few; d_call: TRBD1; cdr3_nt: TGTGCCATCAGTGAGACGGTGGCAGGGGGCACGAGCAATCAGCCCCAGCATTTT; cdr3_aa: CAISETVAGGTSNQPQHF
j_call: TRBJ2-6; v_call: TRBV12-3/TRBV12-4; clone_size: once; d_call: TRBD1; cdr3_nt: TGTGCCAGCAGTCGCCGGGACAGTACCCTCTCTGGGGCCAACGTCCTGACTTTC; cdr3_aa: CASSRRDSTLSGANVLTF
j_call: TRBJ1-3; v_call: TRBV3-1; clone_size: .; d_call: .; cdr3_nt: TGTGCCAGCAGCCAAACGATGGTCGTCTCTGGAAACACCATATATTTT; cdr3_aa: CASSQTMVVSGNTIYF
j_call: TRBJ2-7; v_call: TRBV6-1; clone_size: many; d_call: .; cdr3_nt: TGTGCCAGCCGATTGGGACTTTTCTACGAGCAGTACTTC; cdr3_aa: CASRLGLFYEQYF
j_call: TRBJ1-1; v_call: TRBV27; clone_size: many; d_call: .; cdr3_nt: TGTGCCAGCAGGAGTGGGGTAGGTTCCAACATGAACACTGAAGCTTTCTTT; cdr3_aa: CASRSGVGSNMNTEAFF
j_call: TRBJ2-5; v_call: TRBV28; clone_size: few; d_call: .; cdr3_nt: TGTGCCAGCAGTCGCCAGGGACCCCAAGAGACCCAGTACTTC; cdr3_aa: CASSRQGPQETQYF
j_call: TRBJ2-1; v_call: TRBV4-1; clone_size: .; d_call: TRBD2; cdr3_nt: TGCGCCAGCAGCCGTAGCGGGGGACCGGGGGATGAGCAGTTCTTC; cdr3_aa: CASSRSGGPGDEQFF
j_call: TRBJ1-2; v_call: TRBV2; clone_size: many; d_call: TRBD1; cdr3_nt: TGTGCCAGCAGGGGACAGGCTAACTATGGCTACACCTTC; cdr3_aa: CASRGQANYGYTF
j_call: TRBJ1-2; v_call: TRBV12-3/TRBV12-4; clone_size: few; d_call: .; cdr3_nt: TGTGCCAGCAGCTCTAATGACCGGGGCAGGACGAGTGGCTACACCTTC; cdr3_aa: CASSSNDRGRTSGYTF
j_call: TRBJ2-5; v_call: TRBV7-9; clone_size: .; d_call: TRBD2; cdr3_nt: TGTGCCAGCAGCCGAATTTCTAGCGGGGGGGCCGTCTCGACAGAGACCCAGTACTTC; cdr3_aa: CASSRISSGGAVSTETQYF
j_call: TRBJ1-3; v_call: TRBV4-3; clone_size: many; d_call: .; cdr3_nt: TGCGCCAGCAGCCAAGAAGTCTCGTTCTCTGGAAACACCATATATTTT; cdr3_aa: CASSQEVSFSGNTIYF